The rows below give T cell receptor beta chains drawn from one sample of a study of post-analysis software for immune sequencing data. TCRdb passed the PCR reads through MiXCR, listing each CDR3 protein once. Of hundreds of thousands of distinct CDR3 sequences in the sample, roughly three fifths were seen once. The sequenced material came from blood. The receptors here all came from a girl aged 2 to 9 with multiple sclerosis. CDR3s include the opening cysteine and the closing phenylalanine or tryptophan. A D gene is named only where the DNA matches it firmly. Where a row states a size, it is once, few, many or the class of an expanded clone; other rows omit it.

clone size: -
J gene: TRBJ1-2
D gene: -
V gene: TRBV20-1
CDR3 protein: CSARDREDYGYTF
CDR3 DNA: TGCAGTGCTAGAGACAGGGAGGACTATGGCTACACCTTC

clone size: -
J gene: TRBJ1-1
D gene: -
V gene: TRBV25-1
CDR3 protein: CARPGSYTEAFF
CDR3 DNA: TGTGCCCGACCTGGGAGCTACACTGAAGCTTTCTTT

clone size: once
J gene: TRBJ2-3
D gene: -
V gene: TRBV7-9
CDR3 protein: CASSPRSQISTDTQYF
CDR3 DNA: TGTGCCAGCAGCCCGAGGTCCCAAATAAGCACAGATACGCAGTATTTT

clone size: -
J gene: TRBJ2-1
D gene: TRBD2
V gene: TRBV6-1
CDR3 protein: CASSGLLAGGNNEQFF
CDR3 DNA: TGTGCCAGCAGCGGACTACTAGCGGGAGGTAACAATGAGCAGTTCTTC

clone size: -
J gene: TRBJ2-1
D gene: -
V gene: TRBV6-5
CDR3 protein: CASSSSGIHDEQFF
CDR3 DNA: TGTGCCAGCAGCTCCTCCGGAATTCATGATGAGCAGTTCTTC

clone size: -
J gene: TRBJ2-7
D gene: -
V gene: TRBV28
CDR3 protein: CASSGAGFGYEQYF
CDR3 DNA: TGTGCCAGCAGTGGGGCAGGGTTCGGCTACGAGCAGTACTTC

clone size: -
J gene: TRBJ2-1
D gene: TRBD2
V gene: TRBV5-1
CDR3 protein: CASSSGLAGGSPNEQFF
CDR3 DNA: TGCGCCAGCAGCTCAGGACTAGCGGGAGGTAGCCCCAATGAGCAGTTCTTC

clone size: -
J gene: TRBJ2-1
D gene: TRBD1
V gene: TRBV5-1
CDR3 protein: CASSSDRNEFF
CDR3 DNA: TGCGCCAGCAGCTCGGACAGGAATGAGTTCTTC

clone size: few
J gene: TRBJ2-1
D gene: -
V gene: TRBV24-1
CDR3 protein: CATDVEGEQFF
CDR3 DNA: TGTGCCACAGACGTGGAGGGAGAGCAGTTCTTC

clone size: -
J gene: TRBJ1-2
D gene: -
V gene: TRBV6-5
CDR3 protein: CASSPQTGAIYGYTF
CDR3 DNA: TGTGCCAGCAGTCCCCAGACAGGAGCGATCTATGGCTACACCTTC

clone size: -
J gene: TRBJ1-5
D gene: TRBD1
V gene: TRBV5-5
CDR3 protein: CASSRTGADNQPQHF
CDR3 DNA: TGTGCCAGCAGCCGGACAGGGGCGGACAATCAGCCCCAGCATTTT

clone size: -
J gene: TRBJ2-1
D gene: TRBD2
V gene: TRBV6-1
CDR3 protein: CASIPRGTSGYNEQFF
CDR3 DNA: TGTGCCAGCATCCCCAGAGGGACTAGCGGGTACAATGAGCAGTTCTTC

clone size: -
J gene: TRBJ2-3
D gene: -
V gene: TRBV5-1
CDR3 protein: CASSRREADTQYF
CDR3 DNA: TGCGCCAGCAGTCGAAGGGAGGCAGATACGCAGTATTTT

clone size: few
J gene: TRBJ2-7
D gene: -
V gene: TRBV12-3/TRBV12-4
CDR3 protein: CASSLSDSYYEQYF
CDR3 DNA: TGTGCCAGCAGTTTATCAGACAGCTACTACGAGCAGTACTTC

clone size: -
J gene: TRBJ1-3
D gene: -
V gene: TRBV19
CDR3 protein: CASSSPGSSSGNTIYF
CDR3 DNA: TGTGCCAGTAGTTCACCGGGCTCTAGCTCTGGAAACACCATATATTTT

clone size: few
J gene: TRBJ2-7
D gene: -
V gene: TRBV5-1
CDR3 protein: CASSFSSGTDYEQYF
CDR3 DNA: TGCGCCAGCAGCTTCTCCTCCGGGACGGACTACGAGCAGTACTTC

clone size: -
J gene: TRBJ2-5
D gene: -
V gene: TRBV15
CDR3 protein: CATLEEETQYF
CDR3 DNA: TGTGCCACCCTGGAAGAGGAGACCCAGTACTTC

clone size: -
J gene: TRBJ2-4
D gene: -
V gene: TRBV6-6
CDR3 protein: CASSYSNGPKNIQYF
CDR3 DNA: TGTGCCAGCAGTTACTCGAACGGACCCAAAAACATTCAGTACTTC

clone size: -
J gene: TRBJ2-5
D gene: -
V gene: TRBV7-9
CDR3 protein: CASSFGRPGRIQETQYF
CDR3 DNA: TGTGCCAGCAGCTTCGGACGGCCGGGACGTATACAAGAGACCCAGTACTTC

clone size: few
J gene: TRBJ2-3
D gene: TRBD2
V gene: TRBV6-5
CDR3 protein: CASRGLAGKTDTQYF
CDR3 DNA: TGTGCCAGCAGAGGACTAGCGGGCAAGACAGATACGCAGTATTTT

clone size: -
J gene: TRBJ2-1
D gene: -
V gene: TRBV2
CDR3 protein: CASSENGISYNEQFF
CDR3 DNA: TGTGCCAGCAGTGAAAACGGGATCTCCTACAATGAGCAGTTCTTC

clone size: few
J gene: TRBJ2-7
D gene: -
V gene: TRBV25-1
CDR3 protein: CASTPQGPVGEQYF
CDR3 DNA: TGTGCCAGCACCCCACAAGGGCCGGTGGGGGAGCAGTACTTC

clone size: -
J gene: TRBJ1-2
D gene: -
V gene: TRBV3-1
CDR3 protein: CASSQDLGQNYGYTF
CDR3 DNA: TGTGCCAGCAGCCAAGATTTAGGACAAAACTATGGCTACACCTTC

clone size: -
J gene: TRBJ1-5
D gene: TRBD1
V gene: TRBV27
CDR3 protein: CASSLTGAWGNQPQHF
CDR3 DNA: TGTGCCAGCAGTTTAACAGGGGCCTGGGGCAATCAGCCCCAGCATTTT

clone size: -
J gene: TRBJ2-3
D gene: -
V gene: TRBV10-1
CDR3 protein: CASSESAPTDTQYF
CDR3 DNA: TGCGCCAGCAGTGAGTCTGCTCCCACAGATACGCAGTATTTT

clone size: -
J gene: TRBJ2-3
D gene: -
V gene: TRBV7-9
CDR3 protein: CASTPGPDTQYF
CDR3 DNA: TGTGCCAGCACCCCGGGACCAGATACGCAGTATTTT

clone size: few
J gene: TRBJ2-3
D gene: -
V gene: TRBV29-1
CDR3 protein: CSVEPDTQYF
CDR3 DNA: TGCAGCGTTGAGCCGGATACGCAGTATTTT

clone size: few
J gene: TRBJ2-7
D gene: -
V gene: TRBV11-2
CDR3 protein: CVSSLVAHEQYF
CDR3 DNA: TGTGTCAGCAGCTTAGTAGCGCACGAGCAGTACTTC

clone size: few
J gene: TRBJ1-2
D gene: TRBD1
V gene: TRBV14
CDR3 protein: CASSRQGYGYTF
CDR3 DNA: TGTGCCAGCAGCCGACAGGGGTATGGCTACACCTTC

clone size: few
J gene: TRBJ2-3
D gene: -
V gene: TRBV20-1
CDR3 protein: CSARDRASSTDTQYF
CDR3 DNA: TGCAGTGCTAGAGATCGTGCCTCTAGCACAGATACGCAGTATTTT

clone size: few
J gene: TRBJ2-5
D gene: -
V gene: TRBV15
CDR3 protein: CATSTPRTARWETQYF
CDR3 DNA: TGTGCCACCAGCACCCCACGGACAGCGAGATGGGAGACCCAGTACTTC

clone size: once
J gene: TRBJ2-7
D gene: -
V gene: TRBV20-1
CDR3 protein: CSTPGRTGTYEQYF
CDR3 DNA: TGCAGTACTCCTGGCCGGACGGGGACCTACGAGCAGTACTTC

clone size: -
J gene: TRBJ2-3
D gene: TRBD2
V gene: TRBV5-1
CDR3 protein: CASSPGLAGDHTQYF
CDR3 DNA: TGCGCCAGCAGCCCAGGACTAGCGGGAGATCATACGCAGTATTTT

clone size: -
J gene: TRBJ2-1
D gene: TRBD1
V gene: TRBV5-1
CDR3 protein: CASSLAGTGINNEQFF
CDR3 DNA: TGCGCCAGCAGCTTGGCCGGGACAGGGATAAACAATGAGCAGTTCTTC

clone size: -
J gene: TRBJ2-3
D gene: TRBD2
V gene: TRBV5-1
CDR3 protein: CASSSQGLAGTDTQYF
CDR3 DNA: TGCGCCAGCAGCTCCCAGGGACTAGCGGGCACAGATACGCAGTATTTT

clone size: -
J gene: TRBJ2-3
D gene: -
V gene: TRBV12-3/TRBV12-4
CDR3 protein: CASSPGAEDTQYF
CDR3 DNA: TGTGCCAGCAGCCCGGGAGCCGAGGATACGCAGTATTTT

clone size: few
J gene: TRBJ2-5
D gene: -
V gene: TRBV7-8
CDR3 protein: CASGTGPQETQYF
CDR3 DNA: TGTGCCAGCGGTACGGGACCGCAAGAGACCCAGTACTTC

clone size: -
J gene: TRBJ1-4
D gene: -
V gene: TRBV4-2
CDR3 protein: CASSHMREKLFF
CDR3 DNA: TGTGCCAGCAGCCATATGCGAGAAAAACTGTTTTTT

clone size: -
J gene: TRBJ2-4
D gene: -
V gene: TRBV20-1
CDR3 protein: CSARGGTTESIQYF
CDR3 DNA: TGCAGTGCTAGAGGGGGAACCACGGAGAGCATTCAGTACTTC

clone size: few
J gene: TRBJ2-4
D gene: TRBD1
V gene: TRBV7-3
CDR3 protein: CASRSGTENIQYF
CDR3 DNA: TGTGCCAGCAGATCCGGGACAGAAAACATTCAGTACTTC

clone size: -
J gene: TRBJ2-1
D gene: TRBD2
V gene: TRBV2
CDR3 protein: CASREFPSGRNYNEQFF
CDR3 DNA: TGTGCCAGCAGAGAATTCCCTAGCGGGAGGAACTACAATGAGCAGTTCTTC

clone size: -
J gene: TRBJ2-1
D gene: TRBD2
V gene: TRBV10-3
CDR3 protein: CAIRGLAGDEQFF
CDR3 DNA: TGTGCCATCAGGGGACTAGCGGGGGATGAGCAGTTCTTC

clone size: -
J gene: TRBJ1-5
D gene: -
V gene: TRBV6-5
CDR3 protein: CASSYSGLQPQHF
CDR3 DNA: TGTGCCAGCAGTTACTCAGGGTTACAGCCCCAGCATTTT

clone size: few
J gene: TRBJ2-5
D gene: -
V gene: TRBV20-1
CDR3 protein: CSAIDVGIQETQYF
CDR3 DNA: TGCAGTGCAATAGATGTAGGCATACAAGAGACCCAGTACTTC

clone size: -
J gene: TRBJ1-1
D gene: -
V gene: TRBV6-2/TRBV6-3
CDR3 protein: CASSGQAGADTEAFF
CDR3 DNA: TGTGCCAGCAGTGGTCAGGCGGGGGCGGACACTGAAGCTTTCTTT

clone size: -
J gene: TRBJ2-1
D gene: TRBD2
V gene: TRBV20-1
CDR3 protein: CSATSGLAGEDEQFF
CDR3 DNA: TGCAGTGCTACATCAGGACTAGCGGGAGAGGATGAGCAGTTCTTC

clone size: -
J gene: TRBJ2-3
D gene: -
V gene: TRBV12-3/TRBV12-4
CDR3 protein: CASIPRLGGEADTEYF
CDR3 DNA: TGTGCCAGCATTCCCCGACTAGGGGGGGAGGCAGATACGGAGTATTTT

clone size: -
J gene: TRBJ2-1
D gene: TRBD2
V gene: TRBV27
CDR3 protein: CASRKDGGAFFDEQFF
CDR3 DNA: TGTGCCAGCAGAAAAGACGGGGGGGCCTTCTTCGATGAGCAGTTCTTC

clone size: -
J gene: TRBJ2-1
D gene: TRBD1
V gene: TRBV20-1
CDR3 protein: CSAREGTVPGNEQFF
CDR3 DNA: TGCAGTGCTAGAGAGGGGACAGTACCTGGTAATGAGCAGTTCTTC

clone size: -
J gene: TRBJ2-5
D gene: TRBD2
V gene: TRBV20-1
CDR3 protein: CSASSGGEETQYF
CDR3 DNA: TGCAGCGCCTCATCGGGAGGGGAAGAGACCCAGTACTTC

clone size: few
J gene: TRBJ2-1
D gene: -
V gene: TRBV27
CDR3 protein: CASSIDRDFSYNEQFF
CDR3 DNA: TGTGCCAGCAGTATCGACCGGGACTTCTCCTACAATGAGCAGTTCTTC

clone size: -
J gene: TRBJ1-2
D gene: -
V gene: TRBV12-3/TRBV12-4
CDR3 protein: CASSPPQGSSYGYTF
CDR3 DNA: TGTGCCAGCAGTCCACCGCAGGGGTCTAGCTATGGCTACACCTTC

clone size: -
J gene: TRBJ2-1
D gene: TRBD2
V gene: TRBV20-1
CDR3 protein: CSARPKTSDSYNEQFF
CDR3 DNA: TGCAGTGCTAGACCTAAAACTAGCGATAGCTACAATGAGCAGTTCTTC

clone size: -
J gene: TRBJ1-2
D gene: TRBD1
V gene: TRBV3-1
CDR3 protein: CASSQGWTGEQNGHTF
CDR3 DNA: TGTGCCAGCAGCCAAGGATGGACAGGGGAACAGAATGGCCACACCTTC

clone size: few
J gene: TRBJ2-7
D gene: TRBD1
V gene: TRBV4-1
CDR3 protein: CASSHRSRDRNYEQYF
CDR3 DNA: TGCGCCAGCAGCCACCGAAGCCGGGACAGGAACTACGAGCAGTACTTC